The 16 T cell receptor beta chains listed next were all sequenced from one sample in a study of T cells after yellow fever vaccination. A single record per CDR3 protein comes from TCRdb applying MiXCR to the 5' RACE reads. Of some 560,000 distinct CDR3 sequences in the sample, roughly a sixth are singletons; the top ten hold approximately 15%. Source: PBMCs, taken around 5 days after the first yellow fever vaccination. The receptors were sampled from a man younger than 30 who received the YFV17D yellow fever vaccine.

This clonotype was seen more than once but under ten times. One end of the junction does not line up with germline, which may come from a read error. The rearrangement joins TRBV7-2 to TRBJ1-2; TRBD1 might be the D (5 bases). The CDR3 spans 14 residues. Germline-derived CDR1 and CDR2 are SGHTA and FQGNSA. The CDR3: CASTPWSGNSGYTF. CDR3 DNA sequence: TGTGCCAGCACCCCCTGGTCAGGGAACTCTGGCTACACCTTC.

The chain uses TRBV28 and TRBJ1-3; the D gene is possibly TRBD1 (5 bases). V gave up 4 bases and J gave up 4 bases, with 14 bases separating them. Germline V lookup: CDR1 MDHEN, CDR2 SYDVKM. The CDR3 extends over 15 amino acids. The DNA for the CDR3 is TGTGCCAGCAGTTACGCAGGGAGGATCGGAAACACCATATATTTT. Protein: CASSYAGRIGNTIYF.

The chain recombines TRBV28 with TRBJ1-5; possibly TRBD1 for D (5 bases). The CDR3 has 15 amino acids. Germline V gene lookup returns CDR1 MDHEN and CDR2 SYDVKM. V gave up 9 bases and J gave up 4 bases, with 19 bases separating them. CDR3 sequence (DNA): TGTGCCAGTCGCCGGACACGGTTCGGGAATCAGCCCCAGCATTTT. Translated: CASRRTRFGNQPQHF.

The V gene is TRBV24-1, the J gene TRBJ2-1, with 9 positions matching TRBD1. The CDR3 runs to 15 residues. The J segment lost 9 bases and the V segment lost 4 bases, leaving 9 bases of the junction unmatched. CDR1 is KGHDR and CDR2 is SFDVKD in the germline V gene. CDR3 in amino acids: CATSDPGQGSGEQFF. CDR3 DNA sequence: TGTGCCACCAGTGACCCGGGACAGGGATCTGGTGAGCAGTTCTTC.

The chain carries TRBV5-1 and TRBJ2-1, with 12 bases identical to TRBD2. CDR3 length: 15 residues. V lost 1 base and J lost 10; bases outside the gene matches: 6. Germline CDR1 and CDR2: SGHRS and YFSETQ. The CDR3 loop is CASSLRLAGAGEQFF. Written as DNA, the CDR3 is TGCGCCAGCAGCTTGAGACTAGCGGGGGCGGGGGAGCAGTTCTTC.

V and J are TRBV4-1 and TRBJ2-1; 10 bases are shared with TRBD1. Germline values: CDR1 MGHRA, CDR2 YSYEKL. This CDR3 is 15 amino acids long. Trimming took 1 base from V and 9 from J; bases not matched to a gene: 6. CDR3 DNA sequence: TGCGCCAGCAGCCAAGTCGGACAGGGGGGGACTGAGCAGTTCTTC. This sequence encodes CASSQVGQGGTEQFF.

The chain couples TRBV5-4 to TRBJ1-6; tentatively, D is TRBD1 (5 bases). The length of the CDR3 is 14 residues. With 0 bases removed from V and 9 bases from J, the gap between germline ends came to 10 bases. Germline V lookup: CDR1 SGHNT, CDR2 YYREEE (reference sequence). The CDR3 nucleotides read TGTGCCAGCAGCTTGGACCTTCAGGGTTCACCCCTCCACTTT. Encoded protein: CASSLDLQGSPLHF. The complete variable domain, with remaining parts taken from reference TRBV5-4 and TRBJ1-6, reads ETGVTQSPTHLIKTRGQQVTLRCSSQSGHNTVSWYQQALGQGPQFIFQYYREEENGRGNFPPRFSGLQFPNYSSELNVNALELDDSALYLCASSLDLQGSPLHFGNGTRLTVT.

The V gene is TRBV7-9, the J gene TRBJ1-1, with 8 positions matching TRBD1. CDR3 length: 15 residues. Trimming cost V 5 bases and J 1 base; bases outside gene matches: 6. The germline gives CDR1 SEHNR, CDR2 FQNEAQ (reference sequence). CDR3 in DNA: TGTGCCAGCAGCCCAGGACAGGGCGAGAACACTGAAGCTTTCTTT. Amino acids: CASSPGQGENTEAFF.

V is TRBV5-1 and J is TRBJ2-3; 8 bases line up with TRBD2. The germline gives CDR1 SGHRS, CDR2 YFSETQ. This CDR3 comprises 18 residues. V lost 2 bases to trimming and J lost 2 bases; unmatched junction nucleotides: 13. The CDR3 here is CASSFFYSGGRDTDTQYF. The CDR3 bases are TGCGCCAGCAGCTTTTTTTATTCGGGAGGGAGAGACACAGATACGCAGTATTTT.

This clonotype was seen ten or more times. J is TRBJ1-2 and V is TRBV24-1; 9 nucleotides agree with TRBD1. V trimming: 3 bases; J trimming: 4 bases; junction bases outside the gene matches: 2. The CDR3 runs to 14 residues. Germline CDR1 KGHDR, CDR2 SFDVKD. The CDR3 reads CATSDRDRAYGYTF. Written as DNA, the CDR3 is TGTGCCACCAGTGATCGGGACAGGGCCTATGGCTACACCTTC.

CDR3 region: CASSFGTGSSEAFF. CDR3 nucleotide sequence: TGCGCCAGCAGCTTCGGGACAGGAAGCTCTGAAGCTTTCTTT. This chain joins TRBV5-1 and TRBJ1-1, with TRBD1 matching 8 bases. Germline assignment: CDR1 SGHRS and CDR2 YFSETQ. After removal of 2 bases from V and 6 bases from J, the junction contained 6 bases not matched to a gene. This CDR3 is built from 14 residues.

The rearrangement uses TRBV12-3 or TRBV12-4 and TRBJ1-6; no definite D call. V shed 1 base and J shed 7 bases, with 11 bases lying between them. The CDR3 runs 15 residues. The CDR3 is CASSLGVARNSPLHF. As DNA, the CDR3 is TGTGCCAGCAGTTTAGGGGTAGCGAGGAATTCACCCCTCCACTTT.

A few counts support this clonotype. Written as DNA, the CDR3 is TGCGCCAGCAGCCAAGAGACTACCGGGGAGCTGTTTTTT. It specifies CASSQETTGELFF. The rearrangement joins TRBV4-3 to TRBJ2-2, with unresolved D. V lost 0 bases and J lost 5, with 4 bases in between. CDR3 length: 13 residues. Germline V gene lookup returns CDR1 LGHNA and CDR2 YSLEER.

The V call is TRBV5-6, the J call TRBJ1-5, with D unclear. The germline gives CDR1 SGHDT, CDR2 YYEEEE. CDR3 length equals 12 residues. V was pared by 6 bases and J by 2 bases, with 6 bases between. CDR3 nucleotides: TGTGCCAGCAAGTATGGCAATCAGCCCCAGCATTTT. It encodes CASKYGNQPQHF.

The rearrangement uses TRBV10-3 and TRBJ1-1; D is undetermined. Germline CDR1 reads ENHRY; CDR2 reads SYGVKD. V lost 0 bases and J lost 3, with 14 bases in between. The CDR3 runs to 16 residues. This CDR3 reads CAISESRWVQDTEAFF. The CDR3 DNA reads as TGTGCCATCAGTGAGTCGAGATGGGTCCAAGACACTGAAGCTTTCTTT.

The rearrangement links TRBV5-1 to TRBJ2-5, with a possible D match to TRBD2 (6 bases). V lost 3 bases and J lost 5, with 20 bases in between. Germline CDR1 and CDR2: SGHRS and YFSETQ. The CDR3 length is 16 residues. The CDR3 is CASSWMGGLVEETQYF. The CDR3 DNA is TGCGCCAGCAGCTGGATGGGGGGTCTGGTAGAGGAGACCCAGTACTTC. The variable domain in full, completed from reference TRBV5-1 and TRBJ2-5, reads KAGVTQTPRYLIKTRGQQVTLSCSPISGHRSVSWYQQTPGQGLQFLFEYFSETQRNKGNFPGRFSGRQFSNSRSEMNVSTLELGDSALYLCASSWMGGLVEETQYFGPGTRLLVL.